Each of the 13 T cell receptor beta chains below was sequenced from the same sample in a study of tumor-infiltrating lymphocytes in primary liver carcinoma. From unsorted bulk tissue weighing roughly 18-30 mg, DNA and RNA were co-extracted. Synthesis of TCR beta cDNA was carried out from 500 ng total RNA with a constant-region primer. Generation of the TCR beta libraries relied on three nested multiplex PCR rounds using slightly modified ARM-PCR. The first two PCR rounds used TRBV1-TRBV30 forward primers with a C-beta reverse primer, roughly 10 cycles each. One entry per CDR3 protein, called by TCRdb with MiXCR from the multiplex PCR reads. The sample has about 78,000 distinct CDR3 sequences, 60% to 80% seen once. Sequencing used liver tumor tissue from sampling region 4. This sample's subset: tumor region T4, right-lateral pole. The receptors derive from a woman aged 60-75 years with primary liver carcinoma and hepatitis B virus infection.

The table lists this clonotype with a few counts. This clone may be a read error of a much larger clone one base away. The chain employs TRBV28 and TRBJ2-7; 10 bases are shared with TRBD2. The CDR3 length is 13 residues. Germline-derived CDR1 and CDR2 are MDHEN and SYDVKM. Here the CDR3 reads CAITSGTSYERYF. DNA for the CDR3: TGTGCCATCACTAGCGGGACGTCCTACGAGCGGTACTTC.

The V gene is TRBV10-2, the J gene TRBJ2-3, with 7 bases aligning to TRBD2. Germline CDR1 and CDR2: WSHSY and SAAADI. The CDR3 has 15 residues. The V segment lost 9 bases and the J segment 7 bases; nucleotides outside the gene matches: 16. The CDR3 here is CASSTSETSTYTQYF. The CDR3 nucleotides are TGCGCCAGTAGTACTAGCGAGACTAGTACATATACGCAGTATTTT.

This chain uses TRBV15 with TRBJ2-3, with 9 bases identical to TRBD2. Germline lookup yields CDR1 LNHNV and CDR2 YYDKDF (reference sequence). The CDR3 extends over 18 amino acids. Germline trimming cut 0 bases from V and 4 bases from J; bases unmatched to any gene: 11. The CDR3 reads CATSRDASGMAVADTQYF. The CDR3 nucleotides read TGTGCCACCAGCAGAGATGCTAGCGGGATGGCCGTCGCAGATACGCAGTATTTT.

The chain joins TRBV6-1 to TRBJ2-6; D is possibly TRBD1 (6 bases). CDR1 MNHNS and CDR2 SASEGT come from the germline V gene. The length of the CDR3 is 16 residues. V was pared by 6 bases and J by 9 bases, with 21 bases between. CDR3 region: CASRRTVYSEVNVLTF. DNA for the CDR3: TGTGCCAGCAGGAGGACAGTCTACTCTGAGGTCAACGTCCTGACTTTC.

This clonotype was detected once. No conserved phenylalanine or tryptophan is present at the end of the CDR3, so a read error is the likely explanation. This sequence joins TRBV12-3 or TRBV12-4 and TRBJ1-5; tentatively, D is TRBD1 (5 bases). The CDR3 sequence is 17 residues long. The CDR3 DNA reads as TGTGCCAGCAGTTTTTTAGGGGCGAGGTATAGCAATCATCCCCAGCATCTT. This codes for CASSFLGARYSNHPQHL.

About this clonotype itself: An end of the junction differs from the germline gene, which may be a read error. The chain employs TRBV29-1 and TRBJ2-7; D ambiguous. Germline CDR1 SQVTM, CDR2 ANQGSEA. CDR3 length: 13 amino acids. The CDR3 DNA follows: TGCAGCGTTTCTGGACGTAACTCCTACGAGCACTATTTC. It specifies CSVSGRNSYEHYF.

Worth noting for this clonotype: A much larger clone lies a single base off, so this may be a read error. The chain links TRBV6-4 to TRBJ2-7; 9 bases fit TRBD2. Germline CDR1 reads MRHNA; CDR2 reads SNTAGT. This CDR3 is built from 16 residues. The CDR3 coding sequence is TGTACCAGCAGTGACTCCGGGACTAGCCTTACCTACGAGCAGTACTTC. Its translation: CTSSDSGTSLTYEQYF.

The chain employs TRBV6-6 and TRBJ1-1; TRBD1 agrees at 8 bases. The CDR3 consists of 13 residues. Germline V gives CDR1 MNHNY, CDR2 SVGAGI (reference sequence). Losses at the gene ends were 6 bases for V and 5 bases for J; bases not matched to a gene: 5. The CDR3, as DNA: TGTGCCAGCAGCACAGGGGGGACTACTGAAGCTTTCTTT. It is translated as CASSTGGTTEAFF.

This clonotype appeared many times. The rearrangement joins TRBV5-1 to TRBJ2-6, with 12 bases lining up with TRBD1. This CDR3 region has 21 residues. Per germline, CDR1 SGHRS and CDR2 YFSETQ. Trimming took 1 base from V and 1 from J; bases not matched to a gene: 12. CDR3 DNA sequence: TGCGCCAGCAGCTTGTTTGCGGGGACAGGGGGCTCAGGATCTGGGGCCAACGTCCTGACTTTC. Protein sequence: CASSLFAGTGGSGSGANVLTF.

This clonotype is a singleton in its sample. V gene TRBV28 combines with J gene TRBJ2-7; D ambiguous. Germline V gene data show CDR1 as MDHEN and CDR2 as SYDVKM. V was trimmed by 4 bases and J by 4 bases, leaving 20 bases between them. CDR3 length: 16 amino acids. The CDR3 DNA sequence: TGTGCCAGCAGTTCCCCCCGGACCCTCCTCCCTTACGAGCAGTACTTC. As protein: CASSSPRTLLPYEQYF.

Notes on this clonotype: A much larger clone differs by one base, so this may be a read error. The chain links TRBV6-4 to TRBJ2-1; D possibly matches TRBD1 or TRBD2 (5 bases each). This CDR3 comprises 14 residues. Germline V gene lookup returns CDR1 MRHNA and CDR2 SNTAGT. The CDR3 DNA reads as TGTACCAGCAGTGCGGAGAGGGGCACCAATGAGCAGTTCTTC. It codes for CTSSAERGTNEQFF.

Notes on this clonotype: This clone may be a read error of a much larger clone one base away. Here the CDR3 reads CASSRLASQNIQYF. CDR3 bases: TGTGCCAGCAGCCGACTGGCTTCTCAAAACATTCAGTACTTC. The chain recombines TRBV14 with TRBJ2-4; D remains ambiguous. Trimming cost V 4 bases and J 5 bases, with 12 bases left between them. The V gene's germline CDR1 is SGHDN and CDR2 FVKESK. The CDR3 contains 14 residues.

Ten or more counts support this clonotype. This sequence joins TRBV29-1 and TRBJ1-1, with D perhaps matching TRBD1 (5 bases). Per germline, CDR1 SQVTM and CDR2 ANQGSEA. The CDR3 has 12 amino acids. V lost 4 bases to trimming and J lost 3 bases, with 9 bases between them. Here the CDR3 reads CSVGDSHTEAFF. CDR3 DNA sequence: TGCAGCGTTGGTGACAGTCACACTGAAGCTTTCTTT.